Detailed here is one T cell receptor beta chain. Antigen specificity is unknown. The sample originates from a study of shared clonotypes between healthy human individuals. Study-wide background: Each donor's CD8 memory used one plate, CD8 naive two, each CD4 subset three. Notes on the study in general: Naive subsets generally exceeded memory subsets in estimated richness.

Original processing methods: Junction-only sequences without quality scores were provided by ImmunoSEQ, so filtering was different. Sequencing was performed with immunoSEQ multiplex PCR; in TCRdb, only in-frame clones are kept and a portion is missing. The V and J calls and clone size were taken over from that table, and D and trimming were inferred from the DNA. The sample records 300,000 or so clones, around 67% being singletons. Looked up from germline, CDR1 is SEHNR and CDR2 is FQNEAQ (reference sequence). There are 17 residues in the CDR3. V gave up 1 base and J gave up 4 bases; unmatched junction bases: 7.

The sequencing sample was made of memory CD4+ T cells sorted from blood. Subset defined: CD45RA-negative fraction. The chain is built from TRBV7-9 and TRBJ2-5; TRBD2 matches at 12 bases. This TCR was sampled from a man aged 25 to 40 in good health. CDR3 loop: CASSLDLAGGPGETQYF. The CDR3 nucleotides read TGTGCCAGCAGCTTAGACCTAGCGGGAGGGCCGGGAGAGACCCAGTACTTC.